This T cell receptor beta chain was recorded in a study of T cell responses to AZD1222 COVID-19 vaccine. General study findings and limits: Baseline testing showed seropositivity in only a handful of AZD1222 recipients. Every sample of the repertoires postdated the peak T cell response. A reported finding is that nearly half of spike-specific TCRs target unmutated variant regions.

In germline, CDR1 is MNHEY, CDR2 SVGAGI. This CDR3 region has 12 residues. V was cut by 6 bases and J by 5 bases, with 10 bases left in between. On this clone: Antigen: not known.

The repertoire was sequenced with immunoSEQ multiplex PCR; TCRdb's copy has only in-frame clones and lacks some. The table includes about 90,000 clones, about 87% detected once. Sequences were derived from peripheral blood, sampled on day 0 of AZD1222 vaccination. This TCR was sampled from an adult in good health. V usage is TRBV6-5 and J usage is TRBJ1-1, with D possibly TRBD1 on 6 matching bases. The CDR3 region is CASSRTGTEAFF. In DNA, the CDR3 is TGTGCCAGCAGCAGAACAGGGACTGAAGCTTTCTTT.